What follows are 20 T cell receptor beta chains derived from one specimen sequenced in a study of blood T cells in healthy people across ages. Using a J-beta primer mix together with a sample-barcoded 5' primer, a second PCR was run for about 6 to 11 cycles. Via MiXCR, TCRdb re-called the 5' RACE reads, giving one row per CDR3 protein. The repertoire has roughly 1,800,000 distinct CDR3 sequences, about 50% of them found once; the top ten carry approximately 2.1%. Sequences were obtained from blood. These receptors all stem from a woman aged 40 to 50 in good health.

V usage is TRBV20-1 and J usage is TRBJ1-2; 9 nucleotides line up with TRBD1. The CDR3 is 17 residues long. V shed 1 base, J shed 8 bases, and the junction held 17 bases outside the gene matches. Germline CDR1 reads DFQATT; CDR2 reads SNEGSKA (reference sequence). The CDR3 loop reads CSARARGTGSSRLGYTF. The CDR3 DNA is TGCAGTGCTAGAGCCCGCGGGACAGGGTCCTCGCGGTTGGGCTACACCTTC.

This sequence joins TRBV14 and TRBJ2-5; a weak D match, TRBD1 (6 bases). Between the trimmed V and J ends, which lost 2 bases and 0 bases, there was a span of 16 bases. This CDR3 contains 17 residues. CDR1 and CDR2 (germline): SGHDN, FVKESK. CDR3 loop: CASSQSRQAAYQETQYF. DNA for the CDR3: TGTGCCAGCAGCCAATCGAGACAGGCGGCATACCAAGAGACCCAGTACTTC.

This chain links TRBV6-2 or TRBV6-3 with TRBJ2-7; 9 nucleotides agree with TRBD1. The J segment lost 5 bases and the V segment lost 2 bases, leaving 4 bases of the junction unmatched. Germline CDR1 and CDR2: MNHEY and SVGEGT. The CDR3 consists of 14 residues. DNA of the CDR3: TGTGCCAGCAGTTACCGGGACAGGGTCCACGAGCAGTACTTC. Translation gives CASSYRDRVHEQYF.

The CDR3: CASSPEQGPATEAFF. CDR3 nucleotides: TGTGCCAGCAGCCCCGAACAGGGGCCGGCTACTGAAGCTTTCTTT. The chain recombines TRBV4-2 with TRBJ1-1; 7 nucleotides match TRBD1. Germline loops: CDR1 LGHNA, CDR2 YNFKEQ. CDR3 length: 15 residues. Germline trimming cut 4 bases from V and 5 bases from J; bases unmatched to any gene: 10.

This clonotype was counted between two and nine times. The V call is TRBV5-1, the J call TRBJ2-1; 14 bases align to TRBD2. The germline V gene has CDR1 SGHRS and CDR2 YFSETQ. Trimming at V came to 7 bases and at J to 7 bases, leaving 7 bases not matched to a gene. The CDR3 sequence is 15 residues long. The CDR3 DNA is TGCGCCAGCTTCCCGGGACTAGCGGGGGTTAATGAGCAGTTCTTC. It yields the protein CASFPGLAGVNEQFF.

Concerning this clonotype itself: One end of the junction does not line up with germline, which may come from a read error. This sequence joins TRBV5-1 and TRBJ1-1; 8 nucleotides align to TRBD1. The CDR3 is made up of 14 amino acids. Germline V gives CDR1 SGHRS, CDR2 YFSETQ. As DNA, the CDR3 is TGTGCCAGCAGTTTAACAGGGGGTGGGACTGAAGCTTTCTTT. This gives the protein CASSLTGGGTEAFF.

The V call is TRBV3-1, the J call TRBJ2-5, with D possibly matching TRBD2 (6 bases). The length of the CDR3 is 18 residues. Germline CDR1 and CDR2: LGHDT and YNNKEL (reference sequence). Trimming took 4 bases from V and 4 from J, leaving 25 bases between them. CDR3 DNA: TGTGCCAGCAGCCGTGGGCGGCGGGGTCGTTTCCCGGGAGAGACCCAGTACTTC. The encoded protein is CASSRGRRGRFPGETQYF.

J is TRBJ1-4 and V is TRBV28; 8 bases agree with TRBD1. V shed 2 bases, J shed 8 bases, and the junction held 10 bases outside the gene matches. The CDR3 covers 16 residues. Germline-derived CDR1 and CDR2 are MDHEN and SYDVKM. CDR3 nucleotides: TGTGCCAGCAGTTTAGGCCTCAGGGGGCGAGGAGAAAAACTGTTTTTT. It translates to CASSLGLRGRGEKLFF.

This clonotype was counted between two and nine times. V and J are TRBV7-2 and TRBJ2-7; no reliable D call. The CDR3 is 14 amino acids. With 2 bases removed from V and 7 bases from J, the gap between germline ends came to 15 bases. CDR1 SGHTA and CDR2 FQGNSA come from the germline V gene. As DNA, the CDR3 is TGTGCCAGCAGCTTAAGCCCGCTTTCTGGAGAGCAGTACTTC. Translated: CASSLSPLSGEQYF.

This clonotype was counted between two and nine times. The chain carries TRBV15 and TRBJ2-7; D gene ambiguous. The end of the DNA is better explained by TRBJ2-5, so the J call may be wrong. Per germline, CDR1 LNHNV and CDR2 YYDKDF (reference sequence). The CDR3 loop spans 13 amino acids. CDR3 nucleotides: TGTGCCACCAGCGATAACGTTAGAGAGACCCAGTACTTC. Protein sequence: CATSDNVRETQYF.

The chain recombines TRBV7-2 with TRBJ1-2; 9 positions agree with TRBD1. Per germline, CDR1 SGHTA and CDR2 FQGNSA. This CDR3 comprises 18 residues. Trimming cost V 6 bases and J 2 bases; bases outside gene matches: 16. The CDR3 bases are TGTGCCAGCAGGGCCGAAGGACAGGGGCTCTTAGGGAACTATGGCTACACCTTC. Residues: CASRAEGQGLLGNYGYTF.

The chain couples TRBV12-3 or TRBV12-4 to TRBJ1-4; perhaps TRBD1 as D (6 bases). The germline V and J ends were trimmed by 8 bases and 3 bases, with 13 bases remaining between them. The CDR3 runs 14 residues. CDR3 DNA: TGTGCCAGCCTTAACAGGGAATCTAATGAAAAACTGTTTTTT. Amino acid sequence: CASLNRESNEKLFF.

V is TRBV20-1 and J is TRBJ2-3; D possibly matches TRBD1 or TRBD2 (6 bases each). Germline CDR1 is DFQATT and CDR2 is SNEGSKA (reference sequence). The CDR3 has 16 amino acids. Trimming removed 2 bases at V and 6 bases at J, with 21 bases between. CDR3 coding DNA: TGCAGTGCTAGACGCCCAAGGGGGGCACATGGTGATACGCAGTATTTT. Encoded protein: CSARRPRGAHGDTQYF.

This chain connects TRBV12-3 or TRBV12-4 to TRBJ2-3; 9 bases align to TRBD2. V trimming: 3 bases; J trimming: 0 bases; junction bases outside the gene matches: 10. This CDR3 contains 18 residues. CDR3 amino acids: CASSLRAGGIPSTDTQYF. The CDR3 DNA reads TGTGCCAGCAGTTTGAGAGCGGGGGGCATCCCTAGCACAGATACGCAGTATTTT.

Comment on this clonotype: A much larger clone is a single base away; this may be a read error. The V and J genes are TRBV4-3 and TRBJ2-3; D is possibly TRBD1 (5 bases). V gave up 0 bases and J gave up 7 bases, with 8 bases separating them. Germline values: CDR1 LGHNA, CDR2 YSLEER. The CDR3 contains 13 residues. The CDR3 protein is CASSQDRTNTQYF. The CDR3, as DNA: TGCGCCAGCAGCCAAGATAGGACAAATACGCAGTATTTT.

The chain recombines TRBV20-1 with TRBJ2-1; D is perhaps TRBD2 (7 bases). The CDR3 spans 14 residues. Trimming stripped 4 bases from V and 7 bases from J, with 17 bases between. Germline V lookup: CDR1 DFQATT, CDR2 SNEGSKA (reference sequence). For the CDR3, the DNA is TGCAGTGCTAACGGGGGGCCTCTCGGAAATGAGCAGTTCTTC. Translating gives CSANGGPLGNEQFF.

As DNA, the CDR3 is TGTGCCAGCAGCTTAGACGGCGGGGGCTCCTACAATGAGCAGTACTTC. Its protein product is CASSLDGGGSYNEQYF. The chain combines TRBV7-6 with TRBJ2-1; perhaps TRBD2 as D (7 bases). The tail of the sequence fits TRBJ2-7 better, so the J call may be wrong. CDR1 and CDR2 (germline): SGHVS, FNYEAQ. The CDR3 contains 16 residues.

The J gene is TRBJ2-5, the V gene TRBV21-1; the table gives TRBD2 as D, unverified against the DNA. The J call is doubtful: the DNA matches TRBJ2-7 better. TRBV21-1 is a pseudogene segment. The CDR3 spans 14 residues. The DNA of the CDR3 is TGTGCCAGCAGCAAAGGGGACAAGCTCTACGAGCAGTACTTC. Its protein product is CASSKGDKLYEQYF.

This chain connects TRBV4-1 to TRBJ2-5; 11 nucleotides align to TRBD2. J gave up 3 bases and V 2 bases, and 2 bases lay outside the gene matches. The CDR3 covers 15 residues. The germline CDR1 and CDR2 sequences are MGHRA and YSYEKL. As DNA, the CDR3 is TGCGCCAGCAGCCAAACACTAGCGGGAGAAGAGACCCAGTACTTC. Amino acids: CASSQTLAGEETQYF.

The V gene is TRBV21-1, the J gene TRBJ2-5; no check of the table's D call, TRBD1, against the DNA was made. TRBV21-1 is a pseudogene locus. The CDR3 length is 15 residues. As DNA, the CDR3 is TGTGCCAGCAGCAAAGATTGCAGGGGAAACCCTAAGCAGTACTTC. Translation gives CASSKDCRGNPKQYF.